One and the same sample provided the 18 T cell receptor beta chains below, sequenced in a study of Graves' ophthalmopathy and Graves' hyperthyroidism. The study amplified TCR beta CDR3 regions using RNA transcripts. RT-PCR in the first round used HTBI primers; a second-round multiplex PCR followed. In TCRdb, the multiplex PCR reads were re-called with MiXCR into one record per CDR3 protein. This table has around 1.1 million distinct CDR3 sequences, around a third appearing once. The source material was peripheral blood or thyroid tissue (not recorded which). These receptors originate from an adult man with Graves' hyperthyroidism.

Notes on this clonotype: A much larger clonotype is one base distant, so this may be a read error. The chain couples TRBV29-1 to TRBJ2-7; maybe TRBD1 (5 bases). Between the trimmed V and J ends, which lost 7 bases and 1 base, there was a span of 17 bases. Germline V gene data show CDR1 as SQVTM and CDR2 as ANQGSEA. The length of the CDR3 is 14 residues. In DNA form, the CDR3 reads TGCAGCGCTGTACCGCAGGGATTATCCTACGAGCAGTACTTC. This codes for CSAVPQGLSYEQYF.

The sample holds many counts of this clonotype. The rearrangement joins TRBV29-1 to TRBJ2-5, with 11 bases aligning to TRBD1. V trimming: 6 bases; J trimming: 6 bases; junction bases outside the gene matches: 6. This CDR3 has 13 amino acids. Germline V CDR1 and CDR2: SQVTM, ANQGSEA. The CDR3 is CSVLGQGAKTQYF. DNA of the CDR3: TGCAGCGTCCTCGGACAGGGGGCGAAGACCCAGTACTTC.

A word on this clonotype: A much larger clonotype is one base distant, so this may be a read error. It is likely a read error, because the conserved phenylalanine at the end of the CDR3 is missing. The chain uses TRBV2 and TRBJ1-2, with TRBD1 as a possible D gene (5 bases). CDR1 SNHLY and CDR2 FYNNEI come from the germline V gene. Between the trimmed V and J ends, which lost 7 bases and 7 bases, there was a span of 16 bases. The length of the CDR3 is 13 residues. The CDR3 spells CASTETAPGGYTS. For the CDR3, the DNA is TGTGCCAGCACCGAGACAGCCCCAGGTGGCTACACCTCC.

This clonotype was observed a few times. The chain couples TRBV6-6 to TRBJ2-5; D could derive from TRBD1 or TRBD2 (5 bases each). There are 15 residues in the CDR3. Germline CDR1 and CDR2: MNHNY and SVGAGI (reference sequence). Trimming stripped 8 bases from V and 0 bases from J, with 16 bases between. In nucleotides, the CDR3 is TGTGCCAGCGCCAGAGGGGACCAGTACCAAGAGACCCAGTACTTC. Its protein is CASARGDQYQETQYF.

Remarks on this clonotype: This CDR3 is missing its conserved last phenylalanine or tryptophan, likely due to a read error. Because the CDR3's place on the DNA is in doubt, the DNA is left out and the CDR3 is given as listed by TCRdb. The J gene is TRBJ1-6, the V gene TRBV10-3; the tabulated D call, TRBD1, remains unverified against the DNA. CDR1 is ENHRY, CDR2 SYGVKD, per germline. The CDR3 adds up to 12 amino acids, both ends counted. CDR3 loop: CAISLKQGDENY.

Only a few counts were recorded for this clonotype. A much larger clone differs from this one at a single base, so this may be a read error. The J gene is TRBJ2-7, the V gene TRBV27, with D uncertain. Germline V gene lookup returns CDR1 MNHEY and CDR2 SMNVEV (reference sequence). V lost 5 bases, J lost 4 bases, and 12 bases lay in between. The CDR3 is made up of 13 amino acids. Here the CDR3 DNA reads TGTGCCAGCAGTGACCTTGACGGTTACGAGCAGTACTTC. It specifies CASSDLDGYEQYF.

Only a few counts were recorded for this clonotype. The rearrangement uses TRBV30 and TRBJ1-1; 8 nucleotides match TRBD1. V lost 8 bases, J lost 2 bases, and 7 bases stayed unmatched. Germline V CDR1 and CDR2: GTSNPN, SVGIG (reference sequence). The CDR3 runs to 13 residues. The CDR3 DNA reads TGTGCCGGGGAGACAGGGGTAAACACTGAAGCTTTCTTT. Translation gives CAGETGVNTEAFF.

The CDR3 reads CAISPSFDRDTEAFF. CDR3 coding DNA: TGTGCCATCAGTCCCTCCTTTGACAGGGACACTGAAGCTTTCTTT. This chain connects TRBV10-3 to TRBJ1-1; 7 positions agree with TRBD1. V was clipped by 5 bases and J by 3 bases; unmatched bases: 9. The CDR3 covers 15 residues. Germline V lookup: CDR1 ENHRY, CDR2 SYGVKD.

This clonotype was found many times. This chain connects TRBV7-2 to TRBJ2-5; 9 positions match TRBD1. Looked up from germline, CDR1 is SGHTA and CDR2 is FQGNSA. The CDR3 extends over 16 amino acids. The V gene end was trimmed by 0 bases and the J gene end by 4 bases; junction bases not matched to a gene: 6. CDR3 sequence (DNA): TGTGCCAGCAGCTTAGCGACGGGACAGGGCGGAGAGACCCAGTACTTC. It specifies CASSLATGQGGETQYF.

This clonotype was observed many times. The gene calls are TRBV20-1 and TRBJ1-5; D is perhaps TRBD1 (5 bases). The germline gives CDR1 DFQATT, CDR2 SNEGSKA (reference sequence). V gave up 5 bases and J gave up 5 bases, with 7 bases separating them. The CDR3 extends over 11 amino acids. CDR3: CSAQGDQPQHF. DNA for the CDR3: TGCAGTGCTCAGGGTGATCAGCCCCAGCATTTT.

The V call is TRBV5-1, the J call TRBJ2-5, with TRBD2 matching over 8 bases. In germline, CDR1 is SGHRS, CDR2 YFSETQ. This CDR3 spans 16 amino acids. Trimming removed 3 bases from V and 4 bases from J; junction bases left unmatched: 11. The CDR3 region is CASSSGTRDSRETQYF. In DNA, the CDR3 is TGCGCCAGCAGCTCGGGGACTAGGGACTCCCGAGAGACCCAGTACTTC.

This clonotype was counted many times. This rearrangement joins TRBV2 to TRBJ1-1; D is undetermined. Germline V gives CDR1 SNHLY, CDR2 FYNNEI. Trimming pared 7 bases from V and 7 bases from J, leaving 19 bases between. This CDR3 comprises 14 residues. CDR3 region: CASTETSSGIEAFF. The CDR3 nucleotides read TGTGCCAGCACCGAGACGAGTAGTGGGATTGAAGCTTTCTTT. Looking up the rest from reference TRBV2 and TRBJ1-1 gives the full variable domain: EPEVTQTPSHQVTQMGQEVILRCVPISNHLYFYWYRQILGQKVEFLVSFYNNEISEKSEIFDDQFSVERPDGSNFTLKIRSTKLEDSAMYFCASTETSSGIEAFFGQGTRLTVV.

This clonotype was recorded a few times. J is TRBJ2-7 and V is TRBV10-3; 12 positions match TRBD2. V lost 10 bases and J lost 0; bases outside the gene matches: 13. CDR3 length: 17 residues. Germline loops: CDR1 ENHRY, CDR2 SYGVKD. CDR3 loop: CASSQTSGGLLSYEQYF. CDR3 in DNA: TGTGCCAGCAGCCAAACTAGCGGGGGGCTCCTCTCCTACGAGCAGTACTTC.

V gene TRBV28 combines with J gene TRBJ2-7; the match to TRBD1 covers 9 bases. J lost 4 bases, V lost 5 bases, and 6 bases had no gene match. CDR3 length: 14 residues. CDR1 MDHEN and CDR2 SYDVKM come from the germline V gene. CDR3 sequence reads: CASSGGTGRYEQYF. The CDR3 DNA is TGTGCCAGCAGTGGGGGGACAGGGAGGTACGAGCAGTACTTC.

V and J are TRBV7-9 and TRBJ2-7; D is perhaps TRBD1 or TRBD2 (5 bases each). CDR3 length: 15 amino acids. In germline, CDR1 is SEHNR, CDR2 FQNEAQ (reference sequence). Trimming shortened V by 6 bases and J by 3 bases, and 18 bases separated the two germline ends. CDR3 amino acids: CASSSPSGRSYEQYF. CDR3 DNA: TGTGCCAGCAGTTCACCGTCGGGACGGAGCTACGAGCAGTACTTC.

In this sample, this clonotype turned up many times. V usage is TRBV2 and J usage is TRBJ1-1, with 11 nucleotides matching TRBD1. Germline V gene sequence: CDR1 SNHLY, CDR2 FYNNEI. This CDR3 comprises 13 residues. The V segment lost 6 bases and the J segment 5 bases; nucleotides outside the gene matches: 2. The CDR3 coding sequence is TGTGCCAGCAGAGGACAGGGGGCTACTGAAGCTTTCTTT. Translated, it gives CASRGQGATEAFF.

This clonotype was detected ten times or more. This CDR3 reads CASSEWGGMNTEAFF. The CDR3 bases are TGTGCCAGCAGTGAATGGGGCGGCATGAACACTGAAGCTTTCTTT. The rearrangement links TRBV2 to TRBJ1-1, with D possibly being TRBD1 (5 bases). V was pared by 2 bases and J by 0 bases, with 10 bases between. This CDR3 comprises 15 residues. Germline V lookup: CDR1 SNHLY, CDR2 FYNNEI. The full variable domain, rest sourced from reference TRBV2 and TRBJ1-1, is EPEVTQTPSHQVTQMGQEVILRCVPISNHLYFYWYRQILGQKVEFLVSFYNNEISEKSEIFDDQFSVERPDGSNFTLKIRSTKLEDSAMYFCASSEWGGMNTEAFFGQGTRLTVV.

To note about this clonotype: The junction shows a germline mismatch at one end, possibly a read error. The rearrangement uses TRBV6-5 and TRBJ2-7; 8 bases are a match to TRBD1. The CDR3 is made up of 14 amino acids. Germline CDR1 MNHEY, CDR2 SVGAGI. CDR3 DNA sequence: TGTGCCATCAGTCTGACGGGACAGGAGTACGAGCAGTACTTC. It encodes CAISLTGQEYEQYF.